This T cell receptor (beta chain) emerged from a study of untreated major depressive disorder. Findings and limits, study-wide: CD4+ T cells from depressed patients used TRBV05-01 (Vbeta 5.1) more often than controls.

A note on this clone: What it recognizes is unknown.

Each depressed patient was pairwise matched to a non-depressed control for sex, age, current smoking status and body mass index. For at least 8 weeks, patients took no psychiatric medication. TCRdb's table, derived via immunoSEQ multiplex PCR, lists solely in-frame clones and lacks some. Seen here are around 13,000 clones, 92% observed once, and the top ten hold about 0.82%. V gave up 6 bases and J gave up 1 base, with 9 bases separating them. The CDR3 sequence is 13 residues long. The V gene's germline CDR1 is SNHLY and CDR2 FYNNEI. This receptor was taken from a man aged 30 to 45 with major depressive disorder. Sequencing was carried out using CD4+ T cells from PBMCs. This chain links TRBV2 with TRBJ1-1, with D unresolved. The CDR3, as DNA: TGTGCCAGCAGGCAGACGGCGAACACTGAAGCTTTCTTT. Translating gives CASRQTANTEAFF.